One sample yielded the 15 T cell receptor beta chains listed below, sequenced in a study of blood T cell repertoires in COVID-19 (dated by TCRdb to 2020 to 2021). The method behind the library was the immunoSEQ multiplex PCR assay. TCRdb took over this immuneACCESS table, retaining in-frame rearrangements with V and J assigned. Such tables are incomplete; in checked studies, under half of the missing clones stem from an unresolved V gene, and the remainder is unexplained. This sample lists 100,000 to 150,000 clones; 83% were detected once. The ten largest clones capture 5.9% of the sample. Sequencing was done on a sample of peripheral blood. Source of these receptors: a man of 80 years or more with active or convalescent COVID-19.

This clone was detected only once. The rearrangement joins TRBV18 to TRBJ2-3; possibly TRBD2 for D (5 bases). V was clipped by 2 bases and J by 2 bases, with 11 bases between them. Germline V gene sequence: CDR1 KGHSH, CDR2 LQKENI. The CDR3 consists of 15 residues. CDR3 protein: CASSPGGGYTDTQYF. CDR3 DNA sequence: TGTGCCAGCTCACCAGGAGGTGGGTACACAGATACGCAGTATTTT.

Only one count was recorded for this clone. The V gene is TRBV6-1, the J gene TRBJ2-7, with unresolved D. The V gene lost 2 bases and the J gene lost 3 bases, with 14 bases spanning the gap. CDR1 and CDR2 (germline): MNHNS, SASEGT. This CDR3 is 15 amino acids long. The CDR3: CASSELPAGYYEQYF. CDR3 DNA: TGTGCCAGCAGTGAACTCCCGGCAGGTTACTACGAGCAGTACTTC.

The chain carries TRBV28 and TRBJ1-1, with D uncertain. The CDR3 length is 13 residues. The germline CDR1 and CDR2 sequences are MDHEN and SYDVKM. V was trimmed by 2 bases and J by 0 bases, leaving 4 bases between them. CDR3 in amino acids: CASSLTVNTEAFF. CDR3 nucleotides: TGTGCCAGCAGTTTAACGGTGAACACTGAAGCTTTCTTT.

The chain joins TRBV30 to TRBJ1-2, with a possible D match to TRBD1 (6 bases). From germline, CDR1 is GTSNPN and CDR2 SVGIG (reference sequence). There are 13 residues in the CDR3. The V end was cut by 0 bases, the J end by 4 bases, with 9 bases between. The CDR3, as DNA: TGTGCCTGGAGTGTAGGGGGGGCCTATGGCTACACCTTC. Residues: CAWSVGGAYGYTF.

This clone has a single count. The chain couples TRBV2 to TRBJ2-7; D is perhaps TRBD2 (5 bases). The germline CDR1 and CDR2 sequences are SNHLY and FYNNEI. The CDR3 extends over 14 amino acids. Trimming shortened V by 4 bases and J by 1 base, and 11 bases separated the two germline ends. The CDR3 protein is CASSGGILSYEQYF. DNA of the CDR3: TGTGCCAGCAGTGGAGGGATCCTTTCCTACGAGCAGTACTTC.

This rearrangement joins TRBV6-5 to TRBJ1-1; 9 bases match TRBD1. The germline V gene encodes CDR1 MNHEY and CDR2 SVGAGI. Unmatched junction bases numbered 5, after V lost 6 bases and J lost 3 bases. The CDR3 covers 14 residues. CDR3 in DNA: TGTGCCAGCAGACGGACAGGGGAATACACTGAAGCTTTCTTT. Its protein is CASRRTGEYTEAFF.

The CDR3 DNA reads as TGTGCCTTCTCGGACAGGGCACTCTCCTACGAGCAGTACTTC. This encodes CAFSDRALSYEQYF. The chain recombines TRBV30 with TRBJ2-7, with TRBD1 matching 8 bases. This CDR3 has 14 amino acids. The germline gives CDR1 GTSNPN, CDR2 SVGIG (reference sequence). Trimming took 7 bases from V and 0 from J; bases not matched to a gene: 8.

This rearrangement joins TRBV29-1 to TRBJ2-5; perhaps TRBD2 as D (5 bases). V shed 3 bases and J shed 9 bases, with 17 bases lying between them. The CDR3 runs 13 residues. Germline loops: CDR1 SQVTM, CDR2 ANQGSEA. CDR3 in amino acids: CSVDRGEGGAQYF. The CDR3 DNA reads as TGCAGCGTTGATCGCGGAGAGGGTGGGGCCCAGTACTTC.

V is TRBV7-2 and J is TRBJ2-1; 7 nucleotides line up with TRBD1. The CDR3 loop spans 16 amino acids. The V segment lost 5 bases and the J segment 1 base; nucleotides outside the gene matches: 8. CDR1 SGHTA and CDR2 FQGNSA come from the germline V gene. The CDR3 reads CASSHRQGPSYNEQFF. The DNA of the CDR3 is TGTGCCAGCAGCCACAGACAGGGCCCTTCCTACAATGAGCAGTTCTTC.

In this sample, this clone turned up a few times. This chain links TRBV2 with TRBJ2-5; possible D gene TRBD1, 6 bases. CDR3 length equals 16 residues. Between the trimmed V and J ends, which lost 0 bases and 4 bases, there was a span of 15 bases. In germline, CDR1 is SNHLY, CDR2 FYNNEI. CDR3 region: CASSEAGQGSGETQYF. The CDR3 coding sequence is TGTGCCAGCAGTGAAGCTGGTCAGGGGAGCGGAGAGACCCAGTACTTC.

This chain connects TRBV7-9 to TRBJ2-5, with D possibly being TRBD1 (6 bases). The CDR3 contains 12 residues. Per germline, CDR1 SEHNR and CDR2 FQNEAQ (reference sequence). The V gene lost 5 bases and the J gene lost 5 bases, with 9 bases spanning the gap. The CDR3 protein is CASSNREETQYF. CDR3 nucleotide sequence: TGTGCCAGCAGCAACAGGGAGGAGACCCAGTACTTC.

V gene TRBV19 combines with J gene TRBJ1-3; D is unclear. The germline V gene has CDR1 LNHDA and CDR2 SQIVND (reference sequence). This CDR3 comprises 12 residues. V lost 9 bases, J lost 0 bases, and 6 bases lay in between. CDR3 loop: CASRSSGNTIYF. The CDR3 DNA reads TGTGCCAGCCGGAGCTCTGGAAACACCATATATTTT. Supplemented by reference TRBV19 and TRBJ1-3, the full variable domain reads DGGITQSPKYLFRKEGQNVTLSCEQNLNHDAMYWYRQDPGQGLRLIYYSQIVNDFQKGDIAEGYSVSREKKESFPLTVTSAQKNPTAFYLCASRSSGNTIYFGEGSWLTVV.

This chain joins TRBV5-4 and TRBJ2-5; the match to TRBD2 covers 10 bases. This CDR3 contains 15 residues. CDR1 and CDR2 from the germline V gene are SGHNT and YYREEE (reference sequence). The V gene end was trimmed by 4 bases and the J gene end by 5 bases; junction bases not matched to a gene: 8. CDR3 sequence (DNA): TGTGCCAGCAGCCTTAGCGGGGGGTTCCGTGAGACCCAGTACTTC. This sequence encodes CASSLSGGFRETQYF.

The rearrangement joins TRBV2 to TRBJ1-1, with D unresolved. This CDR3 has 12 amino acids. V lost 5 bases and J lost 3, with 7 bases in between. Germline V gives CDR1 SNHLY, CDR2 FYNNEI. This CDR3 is CASSSQDTEAFF. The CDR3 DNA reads TGTGCCAGCAGTTCACAAGACACTGAAGCTTTCTTT.

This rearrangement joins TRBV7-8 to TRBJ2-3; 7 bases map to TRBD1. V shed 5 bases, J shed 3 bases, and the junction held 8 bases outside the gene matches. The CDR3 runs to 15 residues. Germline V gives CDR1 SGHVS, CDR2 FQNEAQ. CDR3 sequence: CASSDEGATTDTQYF. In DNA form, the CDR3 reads TGTGCCAGCAGCGACGAGGGGGCCACGACAGATACGCAGTATTTT. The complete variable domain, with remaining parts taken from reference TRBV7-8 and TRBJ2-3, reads GAGVSQSPRYKVAKRGQDVALRCDPISGHVSLFWYQQALGQGPEFLTYFQNEAQLDKSGLPSDRFFAERPEGSVSTLKIQRTQQEDSAVYLCASSDEGATTDTQYFGPGTRLTVL.